These 28 T cell receptor beta chains were all obtained from the same sample, sequenced in a study of cytomegalovirus exposure and HLA in healthy donors. PCR employed 60 Vbeta and 13 Jbeta primers. Clones were read by immunoSEQ multiplex PCR, and TCRdb kept only the in-frame ones, dropping some. This listing includes roughly 70,000 clones. The source material was PBMCs. The receptor set was obtained from a man aged 40-55 years in good health and CMV-seronegative.

The J gene is TRBJ1-4, the V gene TRBV4-1; D possibly corresponds to TRBD1 (5 bases). The CDR3 covers 15 residues. V lost 3 bases and J 5 bases, leaving 13 bases between the germline ends. Germline CDR1 MGHRA, CDR2 YSYEKL. The CDR3 DNA is TGCGCCAGCAGCCAGGATCAGGGTAGGAATGAAAAACTGTTTTTT. Residues: CASSQDQGRNEKLFF.

The chain joins TRBV5-5 to TRBJ1-5; D not certain. V dropped 1 base and J dropped 2 bases, with 7 bases sitting between them. The CDR3 sequence is 14 residues long. Germline CDR1 reads SGHKS; CDR2 reads YYEKEE (reference sequence). This chain's CDR3 is CASSLNQGNQPQHF. The CDR3 bases are TGTGCCAGCAGCTTGAATCAGGGCAATCAGCCCCAGCATTTT.

The CDR3 reads CASSQVTGKSGNQPQHF. The DNA for the CDR3 is TGCGCCAGCAGCCAAGTCACAGGTAAAAGTGGCAATCAGCCCCAGCATTTT. The rearrangement links TRBV4-1 to TRBJ1-5; possibly TRBD1 for D (5 bases). The V end lost 1 base, the J end lost 2 bases, and 15 bases lay between the germline ends. The germline V gene has CDR1 MGHRA and CDR2 YSYEKL. This CDR3 is 17 amino acids long.

The chain couples TRBV11-3 to TRBJ2-3; 11 bases agree with TRBD2. Germline loops: CDR1 SGHNT, CDR2 YENEEA. Trimming at V came to 5 bases and at J to 2 bases, leaving 6 bases not matched to a gene. The CDR3 spans 16 residues. The CDR3: CASSPGTSGPTDTQYF. The CDR3 nucleotides are TGTGCCAGCAGCCCGGGGACTAGCGGACCCACAGATACGCAGTATTTT.

The CDR3 region has the DNA TGTGCCAGCAGCTTAGCGCTCGGGGAATCACCCCTCCACTTT. It is translated as CASSLALGESPLHF. The genes are TRBV7-9 and TRBJ1-6; D unclear. Germline values: CDR1 SEHNR, CDR2 FQNEAQ (reference sequence). The CDR3 totals 14 residues. V gave up 0 bases and J gave up 10 bases, with 10 bases separating them.

The chain recombines TRBV2 with TRBJ2-7; 11 bases map to TRBD1. J lost 2 bases, V lost 8 bases, and 8 bases had no gene match. This CDR3 has 15 residues. The germline V gene has CDR1 SNHLY and CDR2 FYNNEI. CDR3 DNA: TGTGCCAGCTCGCGTGGACAGGGGGCGACCTACGAGCAGTACTTC. Amino acids: CASSRGQGATYEQYF.

The V gene is TRBV7-9, the J gene TRBJ2-7; 9 positions match TRBD1. Trimming cost V 1 base and J 6 bases; bases outside gene matches: 4. There are 14 residues in the CDR3. CDR1 is SEHNR, CDR2 FQNEAQ, per germline (reference sequence). This chain's CDR3 is CASSLDGTGREQYF. CDR3 nucleotides: TGTGCCAGCAGCTTAGATGGGACAGGGCGCGAGCAGTACTTC.

The DNA of the CDR3 is TGTGCCAGCAGCTTGACACAGGGGGGCTACAATGAGCAGTTCTTC. This translates into CASSLTQGGYNEQFF. This chain links TRBV11-3 with TRBJ2-1; TRBD1 matches 8 bases. The V gene's germline CDR1 is SGHNT and CDR2 YENEEA. The CDR3 length is 15 residues. The ends lost 3 bases at V and 3 bases at J; junction bases unmatched: 4. The full variable domain, its missing parts supplied by reference TRBV11-3 and TRBJ2-1, is EAGVVQSPRYKIIEKKQPVAFWCNPISGHNTLYWYLQNLGQGPELLIRYENEEAVDDSQLPKDRFSAERLKGVDSTLKIQPAELGDSAVYLCASSLTQGGYNEQFFGPGTRLTVL.

The chain couples TRBV5-1 to TRBJ2-3, with D possibly being TRBD1 (5 bases). The germline V gene has CDR1 SGHRS and CDR2 YFSETQ. The CDR3 loop spans 15 amino acids. Trimming left V 0 bases short and J 3 bases short, with 11 bases between. The CDR3 loop reads CASSLEFPGTDTQYF. The CDR3 DNA reads TGCGCCAGCAGCTTGGAGTTTCCAGGGACAGATACGCAGTATTTT.

The chain combines TRBV6-6 with TRBJ2-1; 15 positions match TRBD2. The germline V gene encodes CDR1 MNHNY and CDR2 SVGAGI (reference sequence). The V segment lost 4 bases and the J segment 8 bases; nucleotides outside the gene matches: 6. The CDR3 has 16 amino acids. CDR3 residues: CASSSGLAGGNDEQFF. The CDR3 DNA reads TGTGCCAGCAGTTCGGGACTAGCGGGGGGAAATGATGAGCAGTTCTTC.

The gene calls are TRBV5-1 and TRBJ2-1, with 7 bases identical to TRBD1. The CDR3 has 15 residues. Germline CDR1 SGHRS, CDR2 YFSETQ. With V trimmed by 2 bases and J by 1 base, 3 bases remained unmatched. CDR3 nucleotide sequence: TGCGCCAGCAGCTTTGGGGACAGATCCTACAATGAGCAGTTCTTC. Translating gives CASSFGDRSYNEQFF.

This rearrangement joins TRBV7-9 to TRBJ2-2; possibly TRBD2 for D (5 bases). The CDR3 covers 13 residues. Germline values: CDR1 SEHNR, CDR2 FQNEAQ (reference sequence). Trimming pared 4 bases from V and 9 bases from J, leaving 12 bases between. CDR3 nucleotides: TGTGCCAGCAGCTGGACTTCTCAATGGGAGCTGTTTTTT. Amino acid sequence: CASSWTSQWELFF.

This rearrangement joins TRBV12-5 to TRBJ2-3; D ambiguous. Trimming took 4 bases from V and 2 from J, leaving 4 bases between them. Per the germline V gene, CDR1 is LGHNT and CDR2 is FRNRAP. The CDR3 covers 12 residues. The CDR3: CASGSVTDTQYF. The CDR3 nucleotides read TGTGCTAGTGGTTCCGTCACAGATACGCAGTATTTT.

This chain links TRBV10-2 with TRBJ2-7; 12 positions agree with TRBD1. Germline assignment: CDR1 WSHSY and CDR2 SAAADI. This CDR3 comprises 13 residues. The ends lost 6 bases at V and 5 bases at J; junction bases unmatched: 2. Here the CDR3 DNA reads TGCGCCAGCAGGGGACAGGGGGCGGACGAGCAGTACTTC. Protein: CASRGQGADEQYF.

The chain couples TRBV2 to TRBJ2-5, with D tentatively TRBD1 (6 bases). The CDR3 is made up of 13 amino acids. V gave up 4 bases and J gave up 2 bases, with 8 bases separating them. The germline gives CDR1 SNHLY, CDR2 FYNNEI. The CDR3 DNA follows: TGTGCCAGCAGTGGGACAGAGCAAGAGACCCAGTACTTC. It specifies CASSGTEQETQYF.

The V call is TRBV5-4, the J call TRBJ1-6; D gene uncertain. This CDR3 comprises 14 residues. V dropped 4 bases and J dropped 10 bases, with 15 bases sitting between them. Germline CDR1 reads SGHNT; CDR2 reads YYREEE (reference sequence). CDR3 amino acids: CASSPSTGRSPLHF. CDR3 DNA: TGTGCCAGCAGCCCCTCAACGGGGAGATCACCCCTCCACTTT.

The chain has TRBV27 and TRBJ1-1, with 10 bases fitting TRBD1. The V and J ends lost 7 bases and 4 bases, in that order; junction bases with no gene match: 9. The CDR3 has 15 residues. The germline V gene encodes CDR1 MNHEY and CDR2 SMNVEV (reference sequence). The CDR3 spells CASKRDRGVGTEAFF. CDR3 DNA sequence: TGTGCCAGCAAACGGGACAGGGGCGTTGGCACTGAAGCTTTCTTT.

This sequence joins TRBV19 and TRBJ1-4; D not resolved. V was trimmed by 4 bases and J by 8 bases, leaving 14 bases between them. The germline V gene encodes CDR1 LNHDA and CDR2 SQIVND (reference sequence). The CDR3 loop spans 14 amino acids. DNA of the CDR3: TGTGCCAGTAGTAGGTCCCTGGGCATAGAAAAACTGTTTTTT. It is translated as CASSRSLGIEKLFF.

The chain couples TRBV27 to TRBJ1-6; the match to TRBD1 covers 7 bases. The V and J ends lost 8 bases and 14 bases, in that order; junction bases with no gene match: 6. This CDR3 region has 11 residues. Germline V lookup: CDR1 MNHEY, CDR2 SMNVEV (reference sequence). The CDR3 loop reads CASRTGRSLHF. In DNA, the CDR3 is TGTGCCAGCCGGACAGGTCGGTCCCTCCACTTT.

The gene calls are TRBV19 and TRBJ1-1, with 8 bases lining up with TRBD1. J gave up 1 base and V 2 bases, and 0 bases lay outside the gene matches. The germline gives CDR1 LNHDA, CDR2 SQIVND (reference sequence). The CDR3 totals 14 residues. CDR3 loop: CASSIQGANTEAFF. The CDR3 region has the DNA TGTGCCAGTAGTATACAGGGGGCGAACACTGAAGCTTTCTTT.

The gene calls are TRBV5-1 and TRBJ2-5, with 11 nucleotides matching TRBD2. The CDR3 covers 16 residues. With 1 base clipped from V and 3 bases from J, the junction kept 5 bases outside the gene matches. Looked up from germline, CDR1 is SGHRS and CDR2 is YFSETQ. This CDR3 reads CASSLLLAGDEETQYF. CDR3 DNA sequence: TGCGCCAGCAGCTTGCTACTAGCGGGGGACGAAGAGACCCAGTACTTC.

The chain carries TRBV6-1 and TRBJ1-2; 9 nucleotides agree with TRBD1. The germline gives CDR1 MNHNS, CDR2 SASEGT. The CDR3 totals 12 residues. Unmatched junction bases numbered 6, after V lost 8 bases and J lost 8 bases. The CDR3: CASHRTGAGYTF. DNA for the CDR3: TGTGCCAGCCACCGGACAGGGGCAGGCTACACCTTC.

V gene TRBV4-1 combines with J gene TRBJ1-6; D perhaps matches TRBD1 (6 bases). Trimming stripped 1 base from V and 9 bases from J, with 13 bases between. The germline V gene has CDR1 MGHRA and CDR2 YSYEKL. This CDR3 spans 15 amino acids. The CDR3 loop is CASSQVRGRSSPLHF. The CDR3 nucleotides are TGCGCCAGCAGCCAAGTGAGGGGGAGAAGTTCACCCCTCCACTTT.

The chain carries TRBV5-6 and TRBJ2-1; tentative D call: TRBD2 (7 bases). CDR1 and CDR2 from the germline V gene are SGHDT and YYEEEE. The CDR3 covers 15 residues. Trimming removed 0 bases at V and 8 bases at J, with 15 bases between. CDR3 DNA sequence: TGTGCCAGCAGCTTGGTAGTTGGGGGGGGCGATGAGCAGTTCTTC. Translation gives CASSLVVGGGDEQFF.

The gene calls are TRBV6-6 and TRBJ2-7, with no clear D. The CDR3 runs 13 residues. Trimming stripped 5 bases from V and 0 bases from J, with 8 bases between. Germline values: CDR1 MNHNY, CDR2 SVGAGI (reference sequence). As DNA, the CDR3 is TGTGCCAGCAGTCTAGAATCCTCCTACGAGCAGTACTTC. Residues: CASSLESSYEQYF.

The chain links TRBV7-9 to TRBJ2-5; D gene unclear. CDR1 is SEHNR, CDR2 FQNEAQ, per germline (reference sequence). The V end was cut by 3 bases, the J end by 5 bases, with 13 bases between. The CDR3 length is 14 residues. CDR3 sequence (DNA): TGTGCCAGCAGCTTCCGCTACGAATCTGAGACCCAGTACTTC. Its translation: CASSFRYESETQYF.

This rearrangement joins TRBV29-1 to TRBJ2-1; D might be TRBD2 (6 bases). The ends were cut back, 4 bases at V and 8 bases at J, with 15 bases in the middle. The CDR3 is made up of 13 amino acids. Germline CDR1 is SQVTM and CDR2 is ANQGSEA. The CDR3 coding sequence is TGCAGCGTTGCAAAGTCTCCGGGGGATGAGCAGTTCTTC. Encoded protein: CSVAKSPGDEQFF.

V usage is TRBV7-3 and J usage is TRBJ2-1; 14 bases map to TRBD2. Germline V gene sequence: CDR1 SGHTA, CDR2 FQGTGA. The CDR3 extends over 18 amino acids. V lost 5 bases and J lost 1; bases outside the gene matches: 7. Here the CDR3 DNA reads TGTGCCAGCAGCATGACTAGCGGGGGGGCCGGGTCCTACAATGAGCAGTTCTTC. This sequence encodes CASSMTSGGAGSYNEQFF.